This is a list of T cell receptor beta chains from one sample in a study of blood T cells in healthy people across ages. TCRdb re-called the 5' RACE reads with MiXCR, one entry per CDR3 protein. The table lists more than 700,000 distinct CDR3 sequences, roughly 50% of them singletons, with approximately 41% in the top ten. The material sequenced was blood. Receptor source: an older man in good health. CDR3s leave out the opening cysteine and the closing phenylalanine or tryptophan.

TRBJ2-5,TRBV5-5,ASSLAGGAETQY
TRBJ2-7,TRBV28,ASSSVARTSSYEQY
TRBJ2-1,TRBV20-1,SASISGVEQF
TRBJ2-7,TRBV27,ASLSGRGYNEQY
TRBJ2-5,TRBV20-1,SAAPGLAGVEQY
TRBJ2-1,TRBV5-5,ASSLEAGAFNEQF
TRBJ2-1,TRBV27,ASGPGGAYNERF
TRBJ1-2,TRBV5-6,ASSDGGLYGYT
TRBJ1-2,TRBV2,ATKGDRGEGYT
TRBJ2-7,TRBV9,ASSVGPGGEQY
TRBJ2-3,TRBV7-8,ASSFSTQGSDTQY
TRBJ2-3,TRBV20-1,SAADPAGVEDTQY
TRBJ2-7,TRBV29-1,SVANSYEQY
TRBJ2-3,TRBV4-1,ASSQAQCGFQTDTQY
TRBJ1-5,TRBV6-2/TRBV6-3,ASSPGDRFNQPQH
TRBJ2-1,TRBV12-3/TRBV12-4,ASSPGGAGYNEQF
TRBJ2-7,TRBV7-2,ASSASLQRSYEQY
TRBJ1-1,TRBV7-3,ASSLDDGMNTEAF
TRBJ2-5,TRBV27,ASTPRGTGQETQY
.,TRBV7-2,ASSFYGQGYEQY
TRBJ2-1,TRBV7-3,ASSKLAGVGEQF
.,TRBV20-1,SARAAGQTPYEQY
TRBJ1-1,TRBV27,ASSQSGSGGAF
TRBJ2-2,TRBV9,ASSGAGPNTGELF
TRBJ2-1,TRBV5-1,ASSLDGVGYNEQF
.,TRBV4-1,ASSLNAGTSGRAYEQY
TRBJ1-2,TRBV4-1,ASSQDMLVGRRYYGYT
TRBJ2-2,TRBV6-2/TRBV6-3,ASSPTRGQRLAGLTGELF
TRBJ2-5,TRBV10-3,AIRGTSGRSQETQY
TRBJ2-7,TRBV6-1,ASRPRTGEDSYEQY
TRBJ2-1,TRBV11-2,ASSLEVLAGGPGVQQF
TRBJ2-6,TRBV5-1,ASSLDRGITPGANVLT